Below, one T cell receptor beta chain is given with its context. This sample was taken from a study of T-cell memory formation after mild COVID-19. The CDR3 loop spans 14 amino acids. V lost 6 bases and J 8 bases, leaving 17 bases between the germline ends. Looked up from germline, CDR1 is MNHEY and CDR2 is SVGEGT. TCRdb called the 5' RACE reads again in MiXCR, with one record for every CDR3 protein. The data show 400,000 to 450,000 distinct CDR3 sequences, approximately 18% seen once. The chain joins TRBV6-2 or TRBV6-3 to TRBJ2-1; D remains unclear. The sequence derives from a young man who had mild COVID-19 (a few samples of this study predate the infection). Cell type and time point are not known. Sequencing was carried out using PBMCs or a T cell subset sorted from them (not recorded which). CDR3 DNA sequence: TGTGCCAGCAGCACCCAAGGGCTGACGGATGAGCAGTTCTTC. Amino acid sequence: CASSTQGLTDEQFF.